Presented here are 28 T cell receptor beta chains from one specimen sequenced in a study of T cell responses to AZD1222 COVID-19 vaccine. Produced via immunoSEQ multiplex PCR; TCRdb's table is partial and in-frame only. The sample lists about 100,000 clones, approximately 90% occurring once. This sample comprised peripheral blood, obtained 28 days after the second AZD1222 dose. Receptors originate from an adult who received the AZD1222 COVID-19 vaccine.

CDR3 nucleotide sequence: TGTGCCGCCGCCGGGGAGTATGGCCATGGCTACACCTTC. This encodes CAAAGEYGHGYTF. V is TRBV30 and J is TRBJ1-2; unclear D gene. This CDR3 contains 13 residues. The V end lost 8 bases, the J end lost 6 bases, and 19 bases lay between the germline ends. Germline V gives CDR1 GTSNPN, CDR2 SVGIG (reference sequence).

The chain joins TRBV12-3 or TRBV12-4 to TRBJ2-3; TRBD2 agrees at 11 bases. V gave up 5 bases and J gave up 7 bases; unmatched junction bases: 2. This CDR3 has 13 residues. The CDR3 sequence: CASSPSGGNTQYF. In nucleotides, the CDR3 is TGTGCCAGCAGTCCTAGCGGGGGGAATACGCAGTATTTT.

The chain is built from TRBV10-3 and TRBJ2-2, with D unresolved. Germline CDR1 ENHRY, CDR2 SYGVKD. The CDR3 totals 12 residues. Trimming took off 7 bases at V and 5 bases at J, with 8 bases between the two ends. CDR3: CAITSLTGELFF. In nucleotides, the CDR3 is TGTGCCATCACCTCTTTAACCGGGGAGCTGTTTTTT.

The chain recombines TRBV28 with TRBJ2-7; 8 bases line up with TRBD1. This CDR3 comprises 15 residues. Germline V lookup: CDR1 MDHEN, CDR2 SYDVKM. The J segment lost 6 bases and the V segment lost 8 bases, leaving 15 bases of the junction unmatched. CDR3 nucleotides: TGTGCCAGCGGCACAGGGGGTAAGCTGACTGGCGAGCAGTACTTC. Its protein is CASGTGGKLTGEQYF.

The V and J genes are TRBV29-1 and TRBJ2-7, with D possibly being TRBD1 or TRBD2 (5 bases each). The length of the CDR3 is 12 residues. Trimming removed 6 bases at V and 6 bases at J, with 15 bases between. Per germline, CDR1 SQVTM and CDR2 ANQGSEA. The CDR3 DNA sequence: TGCAGCGTACGGCGGCTTGGGGGCGAGCAGTACTTC. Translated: CSVRRLGGEQYF.

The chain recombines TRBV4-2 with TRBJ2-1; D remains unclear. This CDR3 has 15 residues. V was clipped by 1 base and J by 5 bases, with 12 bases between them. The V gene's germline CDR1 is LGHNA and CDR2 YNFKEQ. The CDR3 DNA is TGTGCCAGCAGCCAAGGGGCAGTGTTTAACAATGAGCAGTTCTTC. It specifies CASSQGAVFNNEQFF.

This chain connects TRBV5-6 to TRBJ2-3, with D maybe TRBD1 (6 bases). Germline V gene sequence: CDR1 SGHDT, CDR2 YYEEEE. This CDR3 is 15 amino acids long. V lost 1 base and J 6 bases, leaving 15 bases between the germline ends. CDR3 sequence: CASSLRGTPLDTQYF. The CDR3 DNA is TGTGCCAGCAGCTTGAGGGGGACACCACTCGATACGCAGTATTTT.

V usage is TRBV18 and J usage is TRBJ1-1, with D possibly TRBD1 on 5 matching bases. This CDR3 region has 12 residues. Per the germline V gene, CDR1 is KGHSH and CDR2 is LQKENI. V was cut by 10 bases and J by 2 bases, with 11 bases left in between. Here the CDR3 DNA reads TGTGCCACCAGACAGAGAAACACTGAAGCTTTCTTT. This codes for CATRQRNTEAFF.

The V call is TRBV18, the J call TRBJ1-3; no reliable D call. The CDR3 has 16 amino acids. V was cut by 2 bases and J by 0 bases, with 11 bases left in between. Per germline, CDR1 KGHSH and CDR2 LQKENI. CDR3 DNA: TGTGCCAGCTCACCAACAGTCGCCTTCTCTGGAAACACCATATATTTT. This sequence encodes CASSPTVAFSGNTIYF.

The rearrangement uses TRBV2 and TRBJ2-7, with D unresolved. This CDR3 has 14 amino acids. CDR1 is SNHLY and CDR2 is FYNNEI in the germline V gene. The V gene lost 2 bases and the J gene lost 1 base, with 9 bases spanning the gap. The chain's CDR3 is CASSEIGQSYEQYF. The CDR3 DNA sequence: TGTGCCAGCAGTGAAATCGGGCAGTCCTACGAGCAGTACTTC. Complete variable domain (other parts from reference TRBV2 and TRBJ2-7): EPEVTQTPSHQVTQMGQEVILRCVPISNHLYFYWYRQILGQKVEFLVSFYNNEISEKSEIFDDQFSVERPDGSNFTLKIRSTKLEDSAMYFCASSEIGQSYEQYFGPGTRLTVT.

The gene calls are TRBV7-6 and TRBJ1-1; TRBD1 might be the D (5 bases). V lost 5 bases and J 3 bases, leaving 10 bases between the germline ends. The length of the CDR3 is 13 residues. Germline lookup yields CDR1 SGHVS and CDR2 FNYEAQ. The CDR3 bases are TGTGCCAGCAGCAGAGGGGTAGACACTGAAGCTTTCTTT. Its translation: CASSRGVDTEAFF.

CDR3 DNA sequence: TGTGCCAGCAGTCCACAGGGGGCGGCTAATTCACCCCTCCACTTT. Translated, it gives CASSPQGAANSPLHF. This sequence joins TRBV2 and TRBJ1-6; 9 positions match TRBD1. Germline V CDR1 and CDR2: SNHLY, FYNNEI. This CDR3 contains 15 residues. V lost 5 bases to trimming and J lost 6 bases; unmatched junction nucleotides: 5. The full variable domain, with the rest looked up from reference TRBV2 and TRBJ1-6, is EPEVTQTPSHQVTQMGQEVILRCVPISNHLYFYWYRQILGQKVEFLVSFYNNEISEKSEIFDDQFSVERPDGSNFTLKIRSTKLEDSAMYFCASSPQGAANSPLHFGNGTRLTVT.

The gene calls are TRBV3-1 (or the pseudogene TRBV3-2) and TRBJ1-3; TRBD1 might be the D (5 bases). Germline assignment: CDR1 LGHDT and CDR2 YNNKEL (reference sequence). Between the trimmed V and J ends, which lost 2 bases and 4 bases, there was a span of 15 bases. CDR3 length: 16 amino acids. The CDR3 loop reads CASSQWTGVSGNTIYF. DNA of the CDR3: TGTGCCAGCAGCCAATGGACGGGGGTCTCCGGAAACACCATATATTTT.

The CDR3, as DNA: TGTGCCAGCAGCACCGGGTCGGGGGAGACCCAGTACTTC. The encoded protein is CASSTGSGETQYF. The chain joins TRBV7-2 to TRBJ2-5, with D perhaps TRBD2 (5 bases). The V and J ends lost 5 bases and 5 bases respectively, with 12 bases between them. The CDR3 loop spans 13 amino acids. The V gene's germline CDR1 is SGHTA and CDR2 FQGNSA.

This chain's CDR3 is CASSERGTDTQYF. DNA for the CDR3: TGTGCCAGCAGTGAACGGGGCACAGATACGCAGTATTTT. This chain joins TRBV5-4 and TRBJ2-3, with unresolved D. The CDR3 extends over 13 amino acids. V gave up 5 bases and J gave up 1 base, with 8 bases separating them. Germline V gives CDR1 SGHNT, CDR2 YYREEE (reference sequence).

CDR3 sequence reads: CASSPGPQGFVMSGKYGYTF. In DNA, the CDR3 is TGCGCCAGCAGCCCCGGGCCACAGGGGTTCGTGATGTCAGGGAAATATGGCTACACCTTC. The chain uses TRBV4-3 and TRBJ1-2; 7 nucleotides line up with TRBD1. The CDR3 spans 20 residues. The ends lost 4 bases at V and 5 bases at J; junction bases unmatched: 25. Per the germline V gene, CDR1 is LGHNA and CDR2 is YSLEER.

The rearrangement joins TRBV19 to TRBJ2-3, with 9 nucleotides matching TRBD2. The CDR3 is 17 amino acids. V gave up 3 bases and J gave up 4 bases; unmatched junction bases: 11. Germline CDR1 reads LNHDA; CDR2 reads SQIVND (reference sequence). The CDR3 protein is CASSMRSWAGGADTQYF. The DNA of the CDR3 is TGTGCCAGTAGTATGAGGTCGTGGGCGGGAGGGGCAGATACGCAGTATTTT. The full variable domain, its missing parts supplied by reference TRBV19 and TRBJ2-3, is DGGITQSPKYLFRKEGQNVTLSCEQNLNHDAMYWYRQDPGQGLRLIYYSQIVNDFQKGDIAEGYSVSREKKESFPLTVTSAQKNPTAFYLCASSMRSWAGGADTQYFGPGTRLTVL.

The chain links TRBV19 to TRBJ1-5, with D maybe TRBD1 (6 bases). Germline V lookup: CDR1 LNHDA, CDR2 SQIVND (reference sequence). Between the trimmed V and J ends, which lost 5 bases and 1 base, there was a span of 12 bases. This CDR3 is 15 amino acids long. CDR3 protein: CASSSPGASNQPQHF. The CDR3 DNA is TGTGCCAGTAGTTCCCCAGGGGCGAGCAATCAGCCCCAGCATTTT.

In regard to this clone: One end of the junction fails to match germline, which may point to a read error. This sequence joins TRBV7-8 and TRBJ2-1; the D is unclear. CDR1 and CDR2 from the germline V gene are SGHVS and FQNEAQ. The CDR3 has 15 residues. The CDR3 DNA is TGTGCCAACAGCTTAGTCGGGTTCTCCTACAATGAGCAGTTCTTC. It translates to CANSLVGFSYNEQFF.

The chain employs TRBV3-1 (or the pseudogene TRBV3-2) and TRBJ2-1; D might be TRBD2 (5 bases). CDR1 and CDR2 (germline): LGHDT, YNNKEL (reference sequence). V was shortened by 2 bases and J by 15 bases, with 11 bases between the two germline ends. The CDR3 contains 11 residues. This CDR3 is CASSQLTSLFF. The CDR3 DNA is TGTGCCAGCAGCCAATTAACTAGTCTGTTCTTC.

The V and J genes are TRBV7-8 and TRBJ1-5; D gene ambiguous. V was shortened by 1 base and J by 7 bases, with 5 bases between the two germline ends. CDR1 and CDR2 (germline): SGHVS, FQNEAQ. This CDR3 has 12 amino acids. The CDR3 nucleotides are TGTGCCAGCAGCTTAGTAGGCCAGCCCCAGCATTTT. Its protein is CASSLVGQPQHF.

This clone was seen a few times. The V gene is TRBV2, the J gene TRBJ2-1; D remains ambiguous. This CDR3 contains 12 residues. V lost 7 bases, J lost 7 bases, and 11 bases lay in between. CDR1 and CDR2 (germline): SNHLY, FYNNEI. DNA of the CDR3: TGTGCCAGCACCCCGGACCTTAATGAGCAGTTCTTC. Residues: CASTPDLNEQFF.

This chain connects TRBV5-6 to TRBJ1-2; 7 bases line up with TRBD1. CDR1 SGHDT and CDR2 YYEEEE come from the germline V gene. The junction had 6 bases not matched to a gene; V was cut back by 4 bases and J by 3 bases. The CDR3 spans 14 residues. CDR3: CASSTKTGHYGYTF. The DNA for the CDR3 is TGTGCCAGCAGCACAAAGACAGGGCACTATGGCTACACCTTC.

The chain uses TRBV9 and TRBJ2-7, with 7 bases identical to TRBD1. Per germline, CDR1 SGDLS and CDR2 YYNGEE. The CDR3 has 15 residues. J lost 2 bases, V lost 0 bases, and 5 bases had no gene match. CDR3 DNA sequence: TGTGCCAGCAGCGTAGGGGACAGTCCAACCTACGAGCAGTACTTC. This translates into CASSVGDSPTYEQYF.

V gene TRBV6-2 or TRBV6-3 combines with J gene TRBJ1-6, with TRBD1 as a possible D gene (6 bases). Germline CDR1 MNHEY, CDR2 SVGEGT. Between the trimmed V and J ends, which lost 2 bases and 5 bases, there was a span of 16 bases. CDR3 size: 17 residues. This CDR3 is CASSYGPLGGDNSPLHF. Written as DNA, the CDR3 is TGTGCCAGCAGTTACGGGCCCCTCGGGGGCGATAATTCACCCCTCCACTTT.

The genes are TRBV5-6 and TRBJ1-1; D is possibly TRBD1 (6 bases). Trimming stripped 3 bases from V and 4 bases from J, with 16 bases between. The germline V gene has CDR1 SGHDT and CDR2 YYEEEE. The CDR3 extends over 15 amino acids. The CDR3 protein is CASSSAKQGRTEAFF. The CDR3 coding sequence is TGTGCCAGCAGCTCAGCGAAACAGGGCCGCACTGAAGCTTTCTTT.

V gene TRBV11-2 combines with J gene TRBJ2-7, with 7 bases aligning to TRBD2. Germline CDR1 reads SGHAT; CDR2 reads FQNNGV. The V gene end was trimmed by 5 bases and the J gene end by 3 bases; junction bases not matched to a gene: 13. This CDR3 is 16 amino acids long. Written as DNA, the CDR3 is TGTGCCAGCAGCCCCCTGCGGCGGGAGTCGGTCTACGAGCAGTACTTC. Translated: CASSPLRRESVYEQYF.

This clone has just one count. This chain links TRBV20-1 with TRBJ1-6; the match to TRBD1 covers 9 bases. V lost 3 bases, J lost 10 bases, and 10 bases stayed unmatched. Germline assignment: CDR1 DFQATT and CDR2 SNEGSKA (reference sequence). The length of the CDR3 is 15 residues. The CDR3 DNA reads TGCAGTGCTAGTCCCCGGGACAGGGACTGGTCACCCCTCCACTTT. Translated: CSASPRDRDWSPLHF.